This T cell receptor beta chain was obtained from a study of T cell responses to AZD1222 COVID-19 vaccine. Whole-study results and caveats: Spike-specific TCR breadth and depth grew following two AZD1222 doses.

Sequencing was performed with immunoSEQ multiplex PCR; in TCRdb, only in-frame clones are kept and a portion is missing. The data hold around 70,000 clones, with 70% to 90% observed a single time. As regards this clone: The antigen is not known.

The CDR3 consists of 13 residues. From germline, CDR1 is MNHNY and CDR2 SVGAGI (reference sequence). Deletions cut 6 bases from V and 2 bases from J, with 11 bases between. V and J are TRBV6-6 and TRBJ2-7; weak D call: TRBD1 (5 bases). This clonotype was sampled from an adult who received the AZD1222 COVID-19 vaccine. Material: peripheral blood, obtained 28 days after the second AZD1222 dose. The CDR3 loop is CASRDTGTYEQYF. The DNA of the CDR3 is TGTGCCAGCAGGGATACAGGAACCTACGAGCAGTACTTC.